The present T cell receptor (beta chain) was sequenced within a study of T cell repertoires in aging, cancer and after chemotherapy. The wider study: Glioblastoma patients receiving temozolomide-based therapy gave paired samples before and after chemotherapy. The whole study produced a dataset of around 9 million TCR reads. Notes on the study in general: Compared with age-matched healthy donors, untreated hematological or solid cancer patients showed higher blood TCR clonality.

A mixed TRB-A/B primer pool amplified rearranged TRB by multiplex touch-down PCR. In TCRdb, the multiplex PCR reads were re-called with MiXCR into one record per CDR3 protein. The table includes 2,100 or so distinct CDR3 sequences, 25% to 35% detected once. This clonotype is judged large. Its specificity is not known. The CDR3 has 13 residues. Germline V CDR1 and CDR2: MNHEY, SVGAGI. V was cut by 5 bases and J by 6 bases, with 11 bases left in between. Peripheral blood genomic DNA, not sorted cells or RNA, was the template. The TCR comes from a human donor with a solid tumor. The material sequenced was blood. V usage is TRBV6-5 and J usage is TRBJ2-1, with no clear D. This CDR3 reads CASSLYRANEQFF. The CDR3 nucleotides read TGTGCCAGCAGTCTCTACCGGGCCAATGAGCAGTTCTTC.